A selection of T cell receptor beta chains follows, all from one sample in a study of cytomegalovirus exposure and HLA in healthy donors. TCRdb's table, derived via immunoSEQ multiplex PCR, lists solely in-frame clones and lacks some. In the table there are about 65,000 clones, about 91% of which are singletons. Sequenced: PBMCs. The receptor source for this set is a woman under 30 in good health and CMV-seronegative. Each CDR3 is given with its conserved first and last residue. Fields, in order: J gene, V gene, clone size, D gene, CDR3 protein, CDR3 DNA. A D gene is named only where the DNA matches it firmly. The size field is filled for only some rows; it gives once, few, many or a size class.

TRBJ2-7 | TRBV6-5 | - | - | CASSRDNGPTYEQYF | TGTGCCAGCAGTAGGGACAACGGACCTACCTACGAGCAGTACTTC
TRBJ2-1 | TRBV25-1 | - | TRBD1 | CASSSLDRGVYEQFF | TGTGCCAGCAGTTCCCTTGACAGGGGAGTGTATGAGCAGTTCTTC
TRBJ2-3 | TRBV6-5 | few | TRBD1 | CASSDRADTQYF | TGTGCCAGCAGCGACAGGGCAGATACGCAGTATTTT
TRBJ1-1 | TRBV7-8 | - | - | CASSPNPGQRNTEAFF | TGTGCCAGCAGCCCAAATCCCGGACAGAGGAACACTGAAGCTTTCTTT
TRBJ2-7 | TRBV27 | few | - | CASSSGSYEQYF | TGTGCCAGCAGTTCCGGCTCCTACGAGCAGTACTTC
TRBJ2-3 | TRBV11-3 | - | TRBD2 | CASSRGGTDTQYF | TGTGCCAGCAGCCGGGGGGGGACAGATACGCAGTATTTT
TRBJ1-2 | TRBV10-2 | once | TRBD1 | CASQPGTGVYGYTF | TGCGCCAGTCAACCCGGGACAGGGGTATATGGCTACACCTTC
TRBJ2-7 | TRBV18 | - | - | CASSPAGRLYEQYF | TGTGCCAGCTCACCGGCGGGGCGTTTATACGAGCAGTACTTC
TRBJ2-7 | TRBV10-2 | many | - | CASSSQAYEQYF | TGCGCCAGCAGTAGCCAGGCCTACGAGCAGTACTTC
TRBJ2-7 | TRBV29-1 | once | - | CSVGDTQEQYF | TGCAGCGTTGGGGACACCCAAGAGCAGTACTTC
TRBJ1-5 | TRBV21-1 | - | - | CASSKGNEGTGRNQPQHF | TGTGCCAGCAGCAAAGGGAATGAGGGGACAGGGCGCAATCAGCCCCAGCATTTT
TRBJ2-1 | TRBV29-1 | few | TRBD2 | CSVVREALNNEQFF | TGCAGCGTTGTCCGGGAGGCCCTTAACAATGAGCAGTTCTTC
TRBJ1-3 | TRBV7-9 | - | TRBD1 | CASSPGGENTIYF | TGTGCCAGCAGCCCAGGGGGCGAAAACACCATATATTTT
TRBJ1-1 | TRBV14 | - | TRBD1 | CASSQTTGVDFF | TGTGCCAGCAGCCAAACCACAGGGGTTGATTTCTTT
TRBJ1-3 | TRBV6-1 | - | - | CASSVQGFPGNTIYF | TGTGCCAGCAGTGTCCAGGGATTCCCTGGAAACACCATATATTTT
TRBJ1-1 | TRBV19 | - | - | CASSIVGASTEAFF | TGTGCCAGTAGTATAGTGGGGGCGAGCACTGAAGCTTTCTTT
TRBJ2-4 | TRBV28 | - | TRBD2 | CASSWLAAGGKNIQYF | TGTGCCAGCAGTTGGCTAGCGGCCGGGGGGAAAAACATTCAGTACTTC
TRBJ1-2 | TRBV28 | - | - | CASSLWEAYGYTF | TGTGCCAGCAGTTTGTGGGAGGCCTATGGCTACACCTTC
TRBJ2-5 | TRBV27 | - | TRBD2 | CASSMNGGGALETQYF | TGTGCCAGCAGCATGAACGGGGGAGGGGCATTGGAGACCCAGTACTTC
TRBJ1-1 | TRBV5-4 | - | - | CASSLGTGRAAEAFF | TGTGCCAGCAGCTTGGGGACGGGCAGGGCCGCTGAAGCTTTCTTT
TRBJ2-2 | TRBV6-1 | - | - | CASTYYPLAGELFF | TGTGCCAGCACCTACTACCCCTTAGCCGGGGAGCTGTTTTTT
TRBJ2-7 | TRBV14 | - | TRBD1 | CASSQRGTGGIYEQYF | TGTGCCAGCAGCCAACGGGGGACAGGGGGCATCTACGAGCAGTACTTC
TRBJ2-7 | TRBV5-1 | - | TRBD1 | CASSAGTGGYEQYF | TGCGCCAGCAGCGCAGGGACAGGGGGCTACGAGCAGTACTTC
TRBJ1-2 | TRBV27 | - | - | CASRGRAGLDRNYGYTF | TGTGCCAGCAGGGGAAGGGCAGGACTAGACCGTAACTATGGCTACACCTTC
TRBJ2-7 | TRBV19 | - | - | CASRKGHPYF | TGTGCCAGTAGAAAGGGACACCCGTACTTC
TRBJ2-7 | TRBV10-3 | - | - | CAISESGGNYEQYF | TGTGCCATCAGTGAGTCGGGCGGGAACTACGAGCAGTACTTC